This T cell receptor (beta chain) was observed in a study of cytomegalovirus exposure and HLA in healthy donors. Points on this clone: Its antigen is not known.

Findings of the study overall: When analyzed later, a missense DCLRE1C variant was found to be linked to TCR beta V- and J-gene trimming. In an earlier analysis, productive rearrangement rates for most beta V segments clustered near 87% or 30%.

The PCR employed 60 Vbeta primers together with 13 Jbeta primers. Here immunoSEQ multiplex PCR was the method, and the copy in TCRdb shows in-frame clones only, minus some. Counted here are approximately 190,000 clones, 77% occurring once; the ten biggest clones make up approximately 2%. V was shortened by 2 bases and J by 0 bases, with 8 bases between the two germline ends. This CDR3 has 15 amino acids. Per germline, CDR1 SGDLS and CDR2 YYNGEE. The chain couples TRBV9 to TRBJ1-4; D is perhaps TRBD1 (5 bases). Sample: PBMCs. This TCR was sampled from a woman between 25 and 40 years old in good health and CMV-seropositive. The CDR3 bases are TGTGCCAGCAGCGTTGGGGCACCAACTAATGAAAAACTGTTTTTT. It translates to CASSVGAPTNEKLFF.